These 17 T cell receptor beta chains were all obtained from the same sample, sequenced in a study of CD8+ T cells in alopecia areata. In each case, RNA was isolated and then reverse transcribed into cDNA as the sequencing template. Profiling relied on immunoSEQ multiplex PCR, and the TCRdb table lists in-frame clones only, not all of them. This table holds hundreds of thousands of clones, around three fifths found once. Stated treatment: oral pan-JAK inhibitor, 5-10 mg twice daily. The source material was CD4+ T cells sorted from blood, sampled at approximately week 51, from a patient treated with tofacitinib. The receptors originated from a human donor with alopecia areata.

The V gene is TRBV29-1, the J gene TRBJ1-2; no reliable D call. CDR3 length: 12 residues. The germline V gene encodes CDR1 SQVTM and CDR2 ANQGSEA. Deletions cut 7 bases from V and 3 bases from J, with 12 bases between. The CDR3 DNA is TGCAGCGGGATCAACTCCGACTATGGCTACACCTTC. Its translation is CSGINSDYGYTF.

The chain is built from TRBV2 and TRBJ1-1; D is unresolved. The V and J ends lost 3 bases and 5 bases respectively, with 7 bases between them. The CDR3 loop spans 12 amino acids. Per germline, CDR1 SNHLY and CDR2 FYNNEI. The CDR3 region is CASSEPGTEAFF. The CDR3 nucleotides are TGTGCCAGCAGTGAGCCGGGAACTGAAGCTTTCTTT.

V usage is TRBV30 and J usage is TRBJ1-1, with no clear D. The CDR3 contains 14 residues. Trimming took 5 bases from V and 5 from J, leaving 18 bases between them. Per the germline V gene, CDR1 is GTSNPN and CDR2 is SVGIG (reference sequence). The CDR3 DNA follows: TGTGCCTGGTTGACCGCCGGGATTTGGACTGAAGCTTTCTTT. This codes for CAWLTAGIWTEAFF.

This clone was counted many times. The chain links TRBV2 to TRBJ2-3, with a possible D match to TRBD2 (6 bases). Trimming removed 3 bases from V and 0 bases from J, with 7 bases in between. This CDR3 is 14 amino acids long. In germline, CDR1 is SNHLY, CDR2 FYNNEI. The CDR3 DNA follows: TGTGCCAGCAGTGAGGGACTCAGCACAGATACGCAGTATTTT. It specifies CASSEGLSTDTQYF.

This chain joins TRBV27 and TRBJ2-1, with TRBD2 identical over 8 bases. CDR1 and CDR2 (germline): MNHEY, SMNVEV (reference sequence). This CDR3 is built from 13 residues. V gave up 10 bases and J gave up 5 bases; unmatched junction bases: 7. CDR3 in amino acids: CATRTSQHNEQFF. In nucleotides, the CDR3 is TGTGCCACCCGGACTAGCCAACACAATGAGCAGTTCTTC.

The chain uses TRBV15 and TRBJ1-4; TRBD1 is a possible D gene (5 bases). The CDR3 covers 16 residues. Germline CDR1 LNHNV, CDR2 YYDKDF (reference sequence). V was trimmed by 0 bases and J by 7 bases, leaving 15 bases between them. CDR3 nucleotide sequence: TGTGCCACCAGCAGAGATGTGGGCAGGGAGGGTGAAAAACTGTTTTTT. It codes for CATSRDVGREGEKLFF.

The CDR3 loop is CASSTRGVRTEAFF. DNA of the CDR3: TGTGCCAGCAGTACCCGGGGGGTACGGACTGAAGCTTTCTTT. The chain uses TRBV6-5 and TRBJ1-1, with D tentatively TRBD1 (5 bases). V was pared by 5 bases and J by 5 bases, with 15 bases between. Germline CDR1 and CDR2: MNHEY and SVGAGI. There are 14 residues in the CDR3.

This clone was recorded only once. The chain has TRBV5-4 and TRBJ2-1, with 7 nucleotides matching TRBD1. Trimming took 4 bases from V and 7 from J; bases not matched to a gene: 17. Germline loops: CDR1 SGHNT, CDR2 YYREEE (reference sequence). The CDR3 has 17 amino acids. The DNA for the CDR3 is TGTGCCAGCAGCGCCCGGACAGGCGAGCGATCGGCTAATGAGCAGTTCTTC. Its protein is CASSARTGERSANEQFF.

The rearrangement uses TRBV4-2 and TRBJ2-3, with D maybe TRBD1 (6 bases). Looked up from germline, CDR1 is LGHNA and CDR2 is YNFKEQ. The CDR3 has 15 residues. Trimming left V 0 bases short and J 8 bases short, with 15 bases between. CDR3 amino acids: CASSQELGLGATQYF. The CDR3 nucleotides read TGTGCCAGCAGCCAAGAGTTGGGCTTGGGGGCTACGCAGTATTTT.

The chain links TRBV7-8 to TRBJ1-3; D ambiguous. V was pared by 1 base and J by 4 bases, with 8 bases between. Germline values: CDR1 SGHVS, CDR2 FQNEAQ. The CDR3 contains 14 residues. In DNA, the CDR3 is TGTGCCAGCAGCTTAGGGATAGGAGGAAACACCATATATTTT. Amino acids: CASSLGIGGNTIYF.

The chain has TRBV29-1 and TRBJ1-1; D is possibly TRBD1 (5 bases). Germline CDR1 and CDR2: SQVTM and ANQGSEA. The CDR3 covers 15 residues. V gave up 4 bases and J gave up 3 bases, with 18 bases separating them. The CDR3, as DNA: TGCAGCGTTGCTCAGGGAGCATCTGTGGACACTGAAGCTTTCTTT. It translates to CSVAQGASVDTEAFF.

This clone was seen a few times. V is TRBV29-1 and J is TRBJ2-3; TRBD2 matches 10 bases. The CDR3 runs to 15 residues. Per germline, CDR1 SQVTM and CDR2 ANQGSEA. J gave up 2 bases and V 4 bases, and 6 bases lay outside the gene matches. The CDR3 loop reads CSVVIAGGSTDTQYF. Written as DNA, the CDR3 is TGCAGCGTTGTAATAGCGGGGGGATCCACAGATACGCAGTATTTT.

This clone was detected many times. The V call is TRBV23-1, the J call TRBJ2-7; TRBD1 matches at 10 bases. TRBV23-1 is treated as an ORF (open reading frame) with a function not yet certain. V was pared by 1 base and J by 2 bases, with 5 bases of the junction left unmatched. The CDR3 sequence is 16 residues long. This CDR3 reads CASSQWGQGPAYEQYF. The DNA for the CDR3 is TGCGCCAGCAGTCAATGGGGACAGGGGCCAGCCTACGAGCAGTACTTC.

In this sample, this clone turned up once. The genes are TRBV30 and TRBJ2-4; D possibly uses TRBD1 or TRBD2 (5 bases each). Trimming stripped 2 bases from V and 1 base from J, with 12 bases between. Germline assignment: CDR1 GTSNPN and CDR2 SVGIG (reference sequence). The CDR3 runs 15 residues. CDR3 sequence: CAWSYGGPAKNIQYF. The CDR3 DNA sequence: TGTGCCTGGAGTTATGGGGGTCCGGCCAAAAACATTCAGTACTTC.

The J gene is TRBJ2-7, the V gene TRBV5-1, with D perhaps given as TRBD1 or TRBD2 (6 bases each). The length of the CDR3 is 14 residues. CDR1 SGHRS and CDR2 YFSETQ come from the germline V gene. V shed 0 bases and J shed 5 bases, with 12 bases lying between them. CDR3 DNA: TGCGCCAGCAGCTTGGAGGGGGGCCCGGACGAGCAGTACTTC. The encoded protein is CASSLEGGPDEQYF.

This clone is labeled medium-sized. V gene TRBV7-9 combines with J gene TRBJ1-4, with 8 bases fitting TRBD1. The CDR3 runs 15 residues. Trimming cost V 3 bases and J 3 bases; bases outside gene matches: 3. In germline, CDR1 is SEHNR, CDR2 FQNEAQ (reference sequence). In nucleotides, the CDR3 is TGTGCCAGCAGCTTCACACAGGGGGCTAATGAAAAACTGTTTTTT. It translates to CASSFTQGANEKLFF.

This chain connects TRBV6-5 to TRBJ2-2, with a possible D match to TRBD1 (5 bases). CDR1 and CDR2 (germline): MNHEY, SVGAGI. The CDR3 runs to 12 residues. V was cut by 7 bases and J by 5 bases, with 8 bases left in between. The CDR3 nucleotides are TGTGCCAGCAATAGGGGTACCGGGGAGCTGTTTTTT. Translation gives CASNRGTGELFF.